This TCR beta chain was sequenced in a study of post-analysis software for immune sequencing data. Study-wide results and limits: Controls had lower frequencies than patients of about five TRBV segments, which included TRBV5-6, TRBV5-1 and TRBV20-1.

The J segment lost 11 bases and the V segment lost 7 bases, leaving 10 bases of the junction unmatched. CDR1 is SQVTM, CDR2 ANQGSEA, per germline. This CDR3 spans 13 amino acids. In the case of this clonotype: As yet, its antigen is unknown.

Included in the TCR beta cDNA libraries were unique molecular identifiers. Between about 1 and 10 million T cells gave rise to roughly 0.5 million cDNA molecules. TCRdb called the PCR reads again in MiXCR, with one record for every CDR3 protein. The sample records under 900,000 distinct CDR3 sequences, under 70% being singletons. Material: blood. This clonotype was sampled from a girl aged 5-17 years with multiple sclerosis. The J gene is TRBJ2-5, the V gene TRBV29-1; 13 nucleotides agree with TRBD2. The CDR3, as DNA: TGCAGCGGGGGGACTAGCGGGACGGGAGAGCAGTACTTC. It is translated as CSGGTSGTGEQYF.